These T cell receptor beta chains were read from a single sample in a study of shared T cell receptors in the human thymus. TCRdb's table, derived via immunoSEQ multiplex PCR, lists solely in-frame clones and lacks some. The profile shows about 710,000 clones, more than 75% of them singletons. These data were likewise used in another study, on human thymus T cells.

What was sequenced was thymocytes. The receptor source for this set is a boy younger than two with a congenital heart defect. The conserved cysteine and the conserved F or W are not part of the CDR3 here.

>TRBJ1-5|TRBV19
ASSIENGQPQH
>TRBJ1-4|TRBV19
ASSIGQGGVANEKLF
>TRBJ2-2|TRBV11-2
ASLAVNTGELF
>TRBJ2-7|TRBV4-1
ASSQQTESSYEQY
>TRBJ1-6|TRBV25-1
ASSDKHRGDRYSPLH
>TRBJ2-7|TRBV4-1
ASSQNPPGQGYEQY
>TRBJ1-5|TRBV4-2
ASSQDAGNQPQH
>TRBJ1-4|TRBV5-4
ASSLHSGLNEKLF
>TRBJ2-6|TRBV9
ASSLEVPWTGQHSGANVLT
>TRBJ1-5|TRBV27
ASSLDRMRIPQH
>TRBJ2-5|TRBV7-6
ASSSNFQETQY
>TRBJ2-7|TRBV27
ASSLSELRGSVFEQY
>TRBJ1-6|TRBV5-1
ASSLYQGRLNSPLH
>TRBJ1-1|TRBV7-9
ASRSGSGQMNTEAF
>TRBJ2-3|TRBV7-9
ASSVDVLAGGPGTDTQY
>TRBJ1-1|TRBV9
ASSARTDLNTEAF
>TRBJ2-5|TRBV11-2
ASSPPPDRTGETQY
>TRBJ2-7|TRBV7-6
ASSSAAGGTYEQY
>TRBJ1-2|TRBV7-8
ASSLAGGQTLANYGYT
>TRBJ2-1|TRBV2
ASDEQSVLAGGGEQF
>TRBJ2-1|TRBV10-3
AISEPKSEQF
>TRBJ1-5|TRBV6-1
ASSAAGRYQPQH
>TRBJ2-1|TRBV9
ASSPGTSGGNEQF
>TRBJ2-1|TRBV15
ATSRDGSGGNEQF
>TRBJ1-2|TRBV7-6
ASSTLETDAVWYGYT
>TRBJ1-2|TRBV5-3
ARSVGQNYGYT
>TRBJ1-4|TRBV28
ASSYQPRRLTNEKLF
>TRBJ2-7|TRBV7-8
ASSLVLAGVAYEQY
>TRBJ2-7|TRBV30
AWDPPRQAGHEQY
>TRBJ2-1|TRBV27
ASSFGIAGAQEVKF
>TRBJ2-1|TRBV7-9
ASSLDTSYNEQF
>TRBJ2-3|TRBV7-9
ASSLEPGKTDTQY
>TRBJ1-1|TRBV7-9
ASSSQGWEAF